This TCR beta chain was obtained from a study of T cell responses to AZD1222 COVID-19 vaccine. Germline V gene sequence: CDR1 SGHAT, CDR2 FQNNGV. The CDR3 is 15 amino acids. With 3 bases clipped from V and 5 bases from J, the junction kept 6 bases outside the gene matches. Profiled with immunoSEQ multiplex PCR; TCRdb holds only in-frame clones, not every one. The repertoire includes 150,000 to 160,000 clones, more than 75% of them detected once, and approximately 20% sits in the top ten. This rearrangement joins TRBV11-2 to TRBJ2-5; 10 bases agree with TRBD2. The source was peripheral blood, collected on day 0 of AZD1222 vaccination. This receptor was obtained from an adult in good health. The CDR3 DNA reads as TGTGCCAGCAGCTTTCTAGCGGGAGTCGGGGAGACCCAGTACTTC. It yields the protein CASSFLAGVGETQYF.